Listed below are T cell receptor beta chains from one sample, sequenced in a study of T cell changes during pregnancy in multiple sclerosis. Measured with immunoSEQ multiplex PCR; TCRdb has only the in-frame clones, and not every one. Of approximately 80,000 clones detected, 91% appear once; the ten largest clones hold 3% to 4.5%. The specimen comprised PBMCs, sampled in the first trimester of pregnancy. The receptors here all came from a female donor in good health, serving as a control in a pregnancy study. Some clones in this sample may be carry-over from other donors' samples. The conserved cysteine and the conserved F or W are not part of the CDR3 here. Each record gives: J gene, D gene, V gene, CDR3 protein. The D gene is left open where the match is weak.

j_gene: TRBJ2-7
d_gene: .
v_gene: TRBV2
CDR3aa: ASSPRWGGAAPEQY

j_gene: TRBJ2-5
d_gene: TRBD2
v_gene: TRBV10-3
CDR3aa: AISTSGAQQETQY

j_gene: TRBJ2-2
d_gene: TRBD2
v_gene: TRBV4-3
CDR3aa: ASSQAASGPTGELF

j_gene: TRBJ2-1
d_gene: TRBD2
v_gene: TRBV13
CDR3aa: ASSWVPSGGDNEQF

j_gene: TRBJ2-5
d_gene: TRBD2
v_gene: TRBV5-1
CDR3aa: ASSQRLAGVGETQY

j_gene: TRBJ1-1
d_gene: .
v_gene: TRBV11-2
CDR3aa: ASSYIGETEAF

j_gene: TRBJ1-1
d_gene: .
v_gene: TRBV9
CDR3aa: ASSVSARSEAF

j_gene: TRBJ1-2
d_gene: TRBD1
v_gene: TRBV11-2
CDR3aa: ASSETGGVYGYT

j_gene: TRBJ2-5
d_gene: .
v_gene: TRBV14
CDR3aa: ASSLSLAKAGQTQY

j_gene: TRBJ1-1
d_gene: .
v_gene: TRBV10-3
CDR3aa: AISESGGRTL

j_gene: TRBJ1-5
d_gene: .
v_gene: TRBV28
CDR3aa: ASRQGGQPQH

j_gene: TRBJ2-7
d_gene: .
v_gene: TRBV7-2
CDR3aa: ASSFGGQFYEQY

j_gene: TRBJ2-5
d_gene: TRBD1
v_gene: TRBV27
CDR3aa: ASSDGTGGTETQY

j_gene: TRBJ1-4
d_gene: TRBD1
v_gene: TRBV28
CDR3aa: ASSQGRQGPV

j_gene: TRBJ2-7
d_gene: TRBD1
v_gene: TRBV2
CDR3aa: ASRRDREAYEQY

j_gene: TRBJ2-1
d_gene: .
v_gene: TRBV6-1
CDR3aa: ASSEEGRGGNEQF

j_gene: TRBJ2-2
d_gene: TRBD1
v_gene: TRBV6-5
CDR3aa: ASKGQINTGELF

j_gene: TRBJ2-3
d_gene: .
v_gene: TRBV6-4
CDR3aa: ASSDSGGGTDTQY

j_gene: TRBJ1-1
d_gene: TRBD1
v_gene: TRBV4-1
CDR3aa: ASSLTSDRGRQRNTEAF

j_gene: TRBJ2-1
d_gene: TRBD2
v_gene: TRBV7-7
CDR3aa: ASSPHGAGVRYNEQF

j_gene: TRBJ1-6
d_gene: TRBD1
v_gene: TRBV19
CDR3aa: ASSIYGGQSPLH

j_gene: TRBJ1-2
d_gene: .
v_gene: TRBV6-5
CDR3aa: ASSYATGYGYT

j_gene: TRBJ1-4
d_gene: .
v_gene: TRBV29-1
CDR3aa: SVAVGTNEKLF

j_gene: TRBJ2-7
d_gene: .
v_gene: TRBV10-1
CDR3aa: ASSDAYLDSQFLYVDPFWEQY

j_gene: TRBJ1-6
d_gene: TRBD1
v_gene: TRBV2
CDR3aa: ASRGQANSPLH

j_gene: TRBJ2-6
d_gene: .
v_gene: TRBV27
CDR3aa: ASSSPQGSGANVLT

j_gene: TRBJ1-3
d_gene: .
v_gene: TRBV28
CDR3aa: ASSLSRGGNTIY

j_gene: TRBJ1-6
d_gene: .
v_gene: TRBV19
CDR3aa: ATTERLPGNSPLH

j_gene: TRBJ2-1
d_gene: TRBD1
v_gene: TRBV6-5
CDR3aa: ASRTGGGEQF

j_gene: TRBJ1-3
d_gene: TRBD1
v_gene: TRBV7-2
CDR3aa: ASSREATGNGNTIY

j_gene: TRBJ2-1
d_gene: TRBD2
v_gene: TRBV4-3
CDR3aa: ASSLGVSGSNEQF

j_gene: TRBJ1-2
d_gene: TRBD1
v_gene: TRBV11-2
CDR3aa: ASSLSTTGGTGYT

j_gene: TRBJ1-1
d_gene: TRBD1
v_gene: TRBV18
CDR3aa: ASSPNVWDRQNTEAF

j_gene: TRBJ2-7
d_gene: .
v_gene: TRBV28
CDR3aa: ASSLRGGEQY

j_gene: TRBJ2-1
d_gene: TRBD2
v_gene: TRBV6-1
CDR3aa: ASRELAGGPWTEQF

j_gene: TRBJ2-1
d_gene: .
v_gene: TRBV9
CDR3aa: ASRVSGDSYNEQF

j_gene: TRBJ1-1
d_gene: .
v_gene: TRBV16
CDR3aa: ASSWITENTEAF

j_gene: TRBJ2-1
d_gene: TRBD2
v_gene: TRBV29-1
CDR3aa: SGSGRTDNEQF

j_gene: TRBJ1-1
d_gene: .
v_gene: TRBV10-3
CDR3aa: AIRADRGMRNTEAF

j_gene: TRBJ1-1
d_gene: .
v_gene: TRBV28
CDR3aa: ASSSTGTQNTEAF

j_gene: TRBJ2-3
d_gene: TRBD1
v_gene: TRBV29-1
CDR3aa: SARQGGSTDTQY

j_gene: TRBJ1-1
d_gene: .
v_gene: TRBV4-1
CDR3aa: ASSLSVMNTEAF

j_gene: TRBJ1-2
d_gene: .
v_gene: TRBV19
CDR3aa: ASRSFAGDGYT

j_gene: TRBJ2-5
d_gene: TRBD2
v_gene: TRBV28
CDR3aa: ASRSSGPGGGTQY

j_gene: TRBJ2-5
d_gene: TRBD1
v_gene: TRBV7-2
CDR3aa: ASSTSTGQETQY

j_gene: TRBJ2-3
d_gene: TRBD2
v_gene: TRBV5-1
CDR3aa: ASSGGGGQDTQY